These 26 T cell receptor beta chains were all obtained from the same sample, sequenced in a study of T-cell memory formation after mild COVID-19. TCRdb reprocessed the 5' RACE reads with MiXCR, giving one entry per CDR3 protein. Of roughly 340,000 distinct CDR3 sequences in the sample, 15% to 20% were seen once. Sample: PBMCs or a T cell subset sorted from them (not recorded which). The receptors shown here come from a man younger than 35 who had mild COVID-19 (a few samples of this study predate the infection). Cell type and time point are not known.

The J gene is TRBJ2-7, the V gene TRBV7-9; no reliable D call. The CDR3 contains 14 residues. V lost 1 base to trimming and J lost 7 bases, with 14 bases between them. CDR1 is SEHNR, CDR2 FQNEAQ, per germline (reference sequence). CDR3 residues: CASSLVGEWKEQYF. The CDR3 coding sequence is TGTGCCAGCAGCTTAGTCGGAGAGTGGAAAGAGCAGTACTTC.

This clonotype has just a few counts. The chain combines TRBV5-1 with TRBJ2-5; 9 bases fit TRBD2. Germline V lookup: CDR1 SGHRS, CDR2 YFSETQ. V was clipped by 4 bases and J by 5 bases; unmatched bases: 3. The length of the CDR3 is 13 residues. Written as DNA, the CDR3 is TGCGCCAGCAGCGGGACTAGCAGGGAGACCCAGTACTTC. Protein: CASSGTSRETQYF. The full variable domain, with the rest looked up from reference TRBV5-1 and TRBJ2-5, is KAGVTQTPRYLIKTRGQQVTLSCSPISGHRSVSWYQQTPGQGLQFLFEYFSETQRNKGNFPGRFSGRQFSNSRSEMNVSTLELGDSALYLCASSGTSRETQYFGPGTRLLVL.

The chain recombines TRBV5-1 with TRBJ2-5, with a tentative D call TRBD2 (5 bases). Germline V CDR1 and CDR2: SGHRS, YFSETQ. Trimming stripped 4 bases from V and 4 bases from J, with 20 bases between. The CDR3 extends over 16 amino acids. CDR3 residues: CASSPGPGIGRETQYF. The CDR3 DNA reads as TGCGCCAGCAGCCCCGGACCGGGGATCGGGCGAGAGACCCAGTACTTC.

This clonotype was found a few times. The chain has TRBV3-1 and TRBJ2-3, with TRBD2 matching over 10 bases. V shed 8 bases, J shed 0 bases, and the junction held 5 bases outside the gene matches. The CDR3 covers 15 residues. From germline, CDR1 is LGHDT and CDR2 YNNKEL (reference sequence). DNA for the CDR3: TGTGCCAGCGGCAGCGGGGGGGCTAGCACAGATACGCAGTATTTT. This codes for CASGSGGASTDTQYF.

The V gene is TRBV3-1, the J gene TRBJ2-5, with 10 positions matching TRBD2. Germline-derived CDR1 and CDR2 are LGHDT and YNNKEL (reference sequence). The CDR3 is 17 amino acids. V was pared by 7 bases and J by 5 bases, with 16 bases of the junction left unmatched. The CDR3 region is CASTTKRLAGGGETQYF. The DNA of the CDR3 is TGTGCCAGCACCACCAAGAGATTAGCGGGGGGTGGTGAGACCCAGTACTTC.

This clonotype was picked up many times. V and J are TRBV5-6 and TRBJ2-7, with D possibly called TRBD1 or TRBD2 (5 bases each). Trimming cost V 0 bases and J 6 bases, with 10 bases left between them. This CDR3 comprises 13 residues. Looked up from germline, CDR1 is SGHDT and CDR2 is YYEEEE. The CDR3 sequence is CASSLAGDPEQYV. The CDR3, as DNA: TGTGCCAGCAGCTTGGCCGGGGACCCCGAGCAGTACGTC.

The chain carries TRBV6-5 and TRBJ1-1, with no clear D. Trimming removed 2 bases from V and 4 bases from J, with 8 bases in between. This CDR3 comprises 13 residues. CDR1 and CDR2 (germline): MNHEY, SVGAGI. CDR3 nucleotide sequence: TGTGCCAGCAGTTACAGGTCGGGCACTGAAGCTTTCTTT. Its translation: CASSYRSGTEAFF.

J is TRBJ2-1 and V is TRBV4-1, with 9 bases lining up with TRBD2. The CDR3 is 16 amino acids. Trimming took 4 bases from V and 8 from J; bases not matched to a gene: 12. Germline CDR1 reads MGHRA; CDR2 reads YSYEKL. The CDR3 bases are TGCGCCAGCAGCCCCTGGACTCGCGGGGGGGCATATGAGCAGTTCTTC. Encoded protein: CASSPWTRGGAYEQFF.

This clonotype came up a few times. V and J are TRBV29-1 and TRBJ1-2; no firm D call. V lost 0 bases to trimming and J lost 13 bases, with 9 bases between them. The CDR3 sequence is 10 residues long. In germline, CDR1 is SQVTM, CDR2 ANQGSEA. The CDR3 DNA follows: TGCAGCGTTGAAGATGAGCCCTGCACCTTC. It is translated as CSVEDEPCTF.

This clonotype was seen a handful of times. V is TRBV20-1 and J is TRBJ2-5; a weak D match, TRBD2 (5 bases). Germline CDR1 reads DFQATT; CDR2 reads SNEGSKA (reference sequence). The CDR3 consists of 15 residues. Deletions cut 4 bases from V and 2 bases from J, with 17 bases between. DNA for the CDR3: TGCAGTGCTACCCCGGGGTCCTTTGCTCAAGAGACCCAGTACTTC. It encodes CSATPGSFAQETQYF.

This clonotype has just a few counts. The chain couples TRBV9 to TRBJ2-3; the D is unclear. Trimming pared 0 bases from V and 0 bases from J, leaving 8 bases between. Germline CDR1 reads SGDLS; CDR2 reads YYNGEE. The CDR3 runs 15 residues. CDR3 in amino acids: CASSVVARSTDTQYF. The CDR3 bases are TGTGCCAGCAGCGTAGTGGCAAGGAGCACAGATACGCAGTATTTT.

The V call is TRBV2, the J call TRBJ2-5; TRBD1 matches at 8 bases. V dropped 7 bases and J dropped 1; count of bases not matched to a gene: 8. The CDR3 is 15 amino acids. CDR1 is SNHLY, CDR2 FYNNEI, per germline. The DNA of the CDR3 is TGTGCCAGCATCCGGGACAGGAATATCCAAGAGACCCAGTACTTC. As protein: CASIRDRNIQETQYF.

With respect to this clonotype: Being one base from a much bigger clone, this may be a read error. This chain links TRBV12-3 or TRBV12-4 with TRBJ1-6; D possibly corresponds to TRBD1 (5 bases). V lost 5 bases, J lost 0 bases, and 14 bases lay in between. The CDR3 sequence is 17 residues long. The CDR3 region is CASSVGKGHSYNSPLHF. DNA of the CDR3: TGTGCCAGCAGTGTAGGAAAGGGGCACTCCTATAATTCACCCCTCCACTTT.

This chain joins TRBV4-2 and TRBJ2-1; 9 positions agree with TRBD2. Germline V gene sequence: CDR1 LGHNA, CDR2 YNFKEQ. This CDR3 spans 16 amino acids. V lost 1 base, J lost 6 bases, and 7 bases stayed unmatched. CDR3 loop: CASSQVASGGSNEQFF. The DNA of the CDR3 is TGTGCCAGCAGCCAAGTCGCCAGCGGGGGGAGCAATGAGCAGTTCTTC.

This clonotype was seen at least ten times. The chain uses TRBV20-1 and TRBJ2-3; D may correspond to TRBD1 or TRBD2 (5 bases each). This CDR3 spans 15 amino acids. V lost 6 bases, J lost 2 bases, and 18 bases lay in between. Germline values: CDR1 DFQATT, CDR2 SNEGSKA (reference sequence). CDR3 sequence: CSAATPGDVTDTQYF. CDR3 bases: TGCAGTGCCGCTACCCCCGGGGACGTCACAGATACGCAGTATTTT.

This clonotype occurred many times. The chain couples TRBV4-2 to TRBJ2-7; D is possibly TRBD1 (5 bases). Germline loops: CDR1 LGHNA, CDR2 YNFKEQ. The CDR3 sequence is 16 residues long. V dropped 0 bases and J dropped 3 bases, with 15 bases sitting between them. The CDR3 loop reads CASSQEGQGSYYEQYF. Here the CDR3 DNA reads TGTGCCAGCAGCCAAGAAGGCCAGGGAAGCTACTACGAGCAGTACTTC.

This clonotype occurred a few times. The CDR3, as DNA: TGTGCCAGCAGCCAAGATTTCCTAGCGGGGTCTAATTTTGAGCAGTTCTTC. It specifies CASSQDFLAGSNFEQFF. The V gene is TRBV4-2, the J gene TRBJ2-1; the match to TRBD2 covers 9 bases. The CDR3 is made up of 17 amino acids. The V and J ends lost 0 bases and 9 bases, in that order; junction bases with no gene match: 12. Germline V CDR1 and CDR2: LGHNA, YNFKEQ.

The chain couples TRBV20-1 to TRBJ2-5, with D possibly matching TRBD1 (6 bases). CDR1 and CDR2 from the germline V gene are DFQATT and SNEGSKA (reference sequence). Trimming took off 5 bases at V and 4 bases at J, with 20 bases between the two ends. This CDR3 is built from 15 residues. The CDR3 loop is CSAPYPSGTRETQYF. The CDR3 coding sequence is TGCAGTGCTCCCTACCCGTCCGGGACACGAGAGACCCAGTACTTC.

The CDR3 loop reads CASSSGGGYYEQYF. CDR3 coding DNA: TGTGCCAGCAGTTCCGGGGGCGGGTATTACGAGCAGTACTTC. This chain joins TRBV27 and TRBJ2-7; D is tentatively TRBD1 or TRBD2 (6 bases each). Trimming shortened V by 4 bases and J by 4 bases, and 14 bases separated the two germline ends. CDR3 length: 14 amino acids. In germline, CDR1 is MNHEY, CDR2 SMNVEV (reference sequence).

This clonotype was observed a few times. This rearrangement joins TRBV7-9 to TRBJ1-4; 7 nucleotides agree with TRBD1. The germline V gene encodes CDR1 SEHNR and CDR2 FQNEAQ (reference sequence). CDR3 size: 16 residues. With V trimmed by 5 bases and J by 2 bases, 8 bases remained unmatched. The CDR3 loop is CASSPRTGLTNEKLFF. The DNA for the CDR3 is TGTGCCAGCAGCCCAAGGACAGGTTTGACTAATGAAAAACTGTTTTTT.

This clonotype was seen ten or more times. V gene TRBV6-1 combines with J gene TRBJ1-5, with a possible D match to TRBD1 (6 bases). The ends were cut back, 6 bases at V and 2 bases at J, with 11 bases in the middle. Germline V lookup: CDR1 MNHNS, CDR2 SASEGT. This CDR3 has 14 residues. CDR3 coding DNA: TGTGCCAGCAGAGGGGGTCTTCGCAATCAGCCCCAGCATTTT. Translating it yields CASRGGLRNQPQHF.

The chain couples TRBV3-1 to TRBJ2-3, with 10 bases matching TRBD2. The CDR3 runs 15 residues. The J segment lost 5 bases and the V segment lost 7 bases, leaving 9 bases of the junction unmatched. Germline V CDR1 and CDR2: LGHDT, YNNKEL (reference sequence). CDR3 sequence (DNA): TGTGCCAGCATATCAACTAGCGGGGATAAAGATACGCAGTATTTT. Translating it yields CASISTSGDKDTQYF.

The chain has TRBV9 and TRBJ2-5; D remains ambiguous. This CDR3 comprises 13 residues. Trimming shortened V by 0 bases and J by 6 bases, and 9 bases separated the two germline ends. Germline V gene sequence: CDR1 SGDLS, CDR2 YYNGEE. CDR3 amino acids: CASSVGPAKTQYF. DNA for the CDR3: TGTGCCAGCAGCGTAGGCCCAGCGAAGACCCAGTACTTC. Using reference TRBV9 and TRBJ2-5 for the parts outside the CDR3, the full variable domain is DSGVTQTPKHLITATGQRVTLRCSPRSGDLSVYWYQQSLDQGLQFLIQYYNGEERAKGNILERFSAQQFPDLHSELNLSSLELGDSALYFCASSVGPAKTQYFGPGTRLLVL.

This clonotype has only a few counts. V is TRBV5-6 and J is TRBJ2-7, with 7 bases that match TRBD2. Per germline, CDR1 SGHDT and CDR2 YYEEEE. This CDR3 has 16 amino acids. V lost 0 bases to trimming and J lost 9 bases; unmatched junction nucleotides: 15. CDR3 DNA: TGTGCCAGCAGCTTGGTTGCGGGAGAACCTACGACTGGGCAGTACTTC. Translated, it gives CASSLVAGEPTTGQYF.

The chain has TRBV4-3 and TRBJ1-2; TRBD1 is a possible D gene (6 bases). CDR3 length equals 14 residues. V lost 0 bases to trimming and J lost 4 bases, with 9 bases between them. Germline CDR1 is LGHNA and CDR2 is YSLEER. CDR3 amino acids: CASSQDRGLYGYTF. The CDR3 bases are TGCGCCAGCAGCCAAGATCGGGGGCTCTATGGCTACACCTTC.

This chain links TRBV7-9 with TRBJ1-2; TRBD1 might be the D (6 bases). This CDR3 contains 16 residues. The V gene's germline CDR1 is SEHNR and CDR2 FQNEAQ (reference sequence). The V end lost 4 bases, the J end lost 3 bases, and 18 bases lay between the germline ends. CDR3 DNA sequence: TGTGCCAGCAGCTCCGTGTTGGCGGGGGGCGACTATGGCTACACCTTC. Protein: CASSSVLAGGDYGYTF.